This T cell receptor beta chain was identified during a study of T cell repertoires in cytomegalovirus infection. The overall study: CMV epitopes, recently identified HLA-C-restricted and well-studied HLA-B-restricted, were used.

Comments on this clonotype: Its antigen remains unknown. The junction and the germline gene differ at one end; a read error may be behind it.

The CDR3 runs to 16 residues. Germline CDR1 and CDR2: MNHNS and SASEGT. TCRdb ran MiXCR on the reads and lists one entry per CDR3 protein. This repertoire shows hundreds of thousands of distinct CDR3 sequences, around 29% found once; its top ten account for over 11%. This clonotype was obtained from a human donor in good health (CMV status not recorded). Some clones in this sample may be carry-over from other donors' samples. The rearrangement joins TRBV6-1 to TRBJ1-6; D is possibly TRBD1 (5 bases). The starting material was cultured CD8+ T cells from PBMCs, obtained from culture after CMV antigen stimulation. CDR3 DNA: TGTGCCAACAGTGATTCAGGGATTTCCTATAATTCACCCCTCCACTTT. Translating gives CANSDSGISYNSPLHF.